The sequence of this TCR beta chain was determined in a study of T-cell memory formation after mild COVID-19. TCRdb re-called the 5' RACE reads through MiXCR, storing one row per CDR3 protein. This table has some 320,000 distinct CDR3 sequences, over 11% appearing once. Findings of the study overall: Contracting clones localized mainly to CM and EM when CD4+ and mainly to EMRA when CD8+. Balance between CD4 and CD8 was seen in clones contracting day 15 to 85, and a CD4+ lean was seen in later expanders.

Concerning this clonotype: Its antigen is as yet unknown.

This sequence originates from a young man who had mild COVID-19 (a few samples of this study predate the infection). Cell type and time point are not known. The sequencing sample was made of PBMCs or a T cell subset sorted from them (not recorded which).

The CDR3: CASRSDRGVPDTQYF. The CDR3, as DNA: TGTGCCAGCAGATCGGACAGGGGGGTCCCAGATACGCAGTATTTT. The chain recombines TRBV5-5 with TRBJ2-3; TRBD1 matches 10 bases. CDR3 size: 15 residues. From germline, CDR1 is SGHKS and CDR2 YYEKEE (reference sequence). The V and J ends lost 5 bases and 4 bases, in that order; junction bases with no gene match: 7. Looking up the rest from reference TRBV5-5 and TRBJ2-3 gives the full variable domain: DAGVTQSPTHLIKTRGQQVTLRCSPISGHKSVSWYQQVLGQGPQFIFQYYEKEERGRGNFPDRFSARQFPNYSSELNVNALLLGDSALYLCASRSDRGVPDTQYFGPGTRLTVL.